A selection of T cell receptor beta chains follows, all from one sample in a study of early T cells in non-severe SARS-CoV-2 infection. Each CDR3 protein gets one entry after TCRdb re-called the 5' RACE reads with MiXCR. Of about 73,000 distinct CDR3 sequences listed, roughly 13% are singletons. Sequenced sample: whole blood. Source of these receptors: an adult who was a healthcare worker with PCR-confirmed SARS-CoV-2 infection or an uninfected control (not recorded which). The CDR3 runs from the conserved cysteine through the conserved F or W. The D gene is left open where the match is weak. Not every row has a clone size; where given, it reads once, few, many or a size class.

j_gene	len	d_gene	abundance	v_gene	CDR3aa	CDR3nt
TRBJ1-5	14	.	.	TRBV12-3/TRBV12-4	CASSLMALNQPQHF	TGTGCCAGCAGTTTGATGGCACTCAATCAGCCCCAGCATTTT
TRBJ2-3	14	.	few	TRBV20-1	CSARTQDSTDTQYF	TGCAGTGCTAGGACTCAGGACTCAACAGATACGCAGTATTTT
TRBJ2-2	15	.	many	TRBV5-1	CASSAGNPNTGELFF	TGCGCCAGCTCGGCGGGGAATCCTAACACCGGGGAGCTGTTTTTT
TRBJ2-1	11	.	.	TRBV6-2/TRBV6-3	CASTHSGEQFF	TGTGCCAGCACCCACTCGGGTGAGCAGTTCTTC
TRBJ2-3	16	.	many	TRBV11-2	CASSSHVPQGRDTQYF	TGTGCCAGCAGCTCACACGTCCCACAGGGTCGAGATACGCAGTATTTT
TRBJ2-2	17	TRBD2	few	TRBV9	CASSVEPSGTNTGELFF	TGTGCCAGCAGCGTAGAACCTAGCGGGACGAACACCGGGGAGCTGTTTTTT
TRBJ1-5	14	.	few	TRBV12-3/TRBV12-4	CASSPGGSNQPQHF	TGTGCCAGCAGCCCGGGGGGGAGCAATCAGCCCCAGCATTTT
TRBJ2-1	15	.	few	TRBV28	CASSARTAAYNEQFF	TGTGCCAGCAGTGCTAGGACAGCCGCCTACAATGAGCAGTTCTTC
TRBJ2-5	15	TRBD1	.	TRBV29-1	CSVEGVTGGQETQYF	TGCAGCGTTGAAGGGGTGACAGGGGGCCAAGAGACCCAGTACTTC
TRBJ1-1	17	.	.	TRBV25-1	CASSTLGGGRLNTEAFF	TGTGCCAGCAGCACCCTGGGGGGCGGACGATTAAACACTGAAGCTTTCTTT
TRBJ2-1	12	.	many	TRBV7-3	CASSFTGGEQFF	TGTGCCAGCAGCTTTACAGGAGGTGAGCAGTTCTTC
TRBJ1-1	11	TRBD1	many	TRBV12-3/TRBV12-4	CASSPGGSAFF	TGTGCCAGCAGCCCAGGGGGTTCAGCTTTCTTT
TRBJ1-1	11	.	.	TRBV20-1	CSARDNTEAFF	TGCAGTGCTAGAGATAACACTGAAGCTTTCTTT
TRBJ2-5	15	.	few	TRBV12-3/TRBV12-4	CASTLGWGSQETQYF	TGTGCCAGCACTCTCGGGTGGGGGAGCCAAGAGACCCAGTACTTC
TRBJ2-5	12	.	many	TRBV29-1	CSVPDPQETQYF	TGCAGCGTCCCGGATCCCCAAGAGACCCAGTACTTC
TRBJ2-1	18	TRBD1	.	TRBV6-1	CASSEGMSTGIGTNEQFF	TGTGCCAGCAGTGAAGGGATGTCGACAGGGATCGGTACGAATGAGCAGTTCTTC
TRBJ1-1	13	.	many	TRBV6-1	CASSEAQGTEAFF	TGTGCCAGCAGTGAAGCGCAAGGCACTGAAGCTTTCTTT
TRBJ2-3	12	.	.	TRBV6-1	CASRQATDTQYF	TGTGCCAGCAGACAAGCCACAGATACGCAGTATTTT
TRBJ2-2	13	TRBD1	few	TRBV5-4	CASVGGRTGELFF	TGTGCCAGCGTAGGGGGCCGCACCGGGGAGCTGTTTTTT
TRBJ2-5	18	TRBD2	.	TRBV3-1	CASSPSGLAGAPGETQYF	TGTGCCAGCAGCCCTTCGGGACTAGCGGGGGCCCCGGGGGAGACCCAGTACTTC
TRBJ2-7	13	.	.	TRBV18	CASSPRDGYEQYF	TGTGCCAGCTCACCAAGGGACGGCTACGAGCAGTACTTC
TRBJ1-2	13	TRBD1	many	TRBV29-1	CSDLGQGSYGYTF	TGCAGCGACCTCGGACAGGGGAGCTATGGCTACACCTTC
TRBJ2-1	15	TRBD1	.	TRBV28	CASEDNRGVYNEQFF	TGTGCCAGCGAGGATAACAGGGGGGTCTACAATGAGCAGTTCTTC
TRBJ1-1	12	TRBD1	many	TRBV4-3	CASSRTGTEAFF	TGCGCCAGCAGCCGGACAGGGACTGAAGCTTTCTTT
TRBJ1-2	14	.	.	TRBV19	CASSPPQTRDGYTF	TGTGCCAGTAGCCCCCCCCAAACGAGGGATGGCTACACCTTC
TRBJ1-1	13	.	.	TRBV12-3/TRBV12-4	CASSFGMNTEAFF	TGTGCCAGCAGTTTCGGCATGAACACTGAAGCTTTCTTT
TRBJ2-3	15	TRBD2	many	TRBV7-6	CASSPRTSHTDTQYF	TGTGCCAGCAGCCCGAGGACTAGCCACACAGATACGCAGTATTTT
TRBJ1-6	16	TRBD1	.	TRBV10-3	CAISPGQGASNSPLHF	TGTGCCATCAGCCCGGGACAGGGTGCCAGTAATTCACCCCTCCACTTT
TRBJ1-4	11	.	few	TRBV12-3/TRBV12-4	CASRVNEKLFF	TGTGCCAGCAGAGTCAATGAAAAACTGTTTTTT
TRBJ1-2	13	TRBD1	few	TRBV6-5	CASWDRANYGYTF	TGTGCCAGCTGGGACAGGGCTAACTATGGCTACACCTTC
TRBJ1-6	15	.	.	TRBV10-3	CAISDPGTVNSPLHF	TGTGCCATCAGTGATCCCGGGACGGTGAATTCACCCCTCCACTTT
TRBJ2-3	14	.	.	TRBV7-7	CASSLEWGTDTQYF	TGTGCCAGCAGCTTAGAATGGGGCACAGATACGCAGTATTTT
TRBJ2-3	16	.	.	TRBV2	CASSPNRAGYTDTQYF	TGTGCCAGCAGCCCAAATAGGGCAGGTTACACAGATACGCAGTATTTT
TRBJ2-7	15	TRBD1	few	TRBV5-1	CASSLGGQGFYEQYF	TGCGCCAGCAGCTTGGGTGGACAGGGATTCTACGAGCAGTACTTC
TRBJ1-4	16	.	.	TRBV3-1	CASSQDHKGTNEKLFF	TGTGCCAGCAGCCAAGATCATAAGGGAACTAATGAAAAACTGTTTTTT
TRBJ2-1	13	.	many	TRBV6-6	CASRDDTYNEQFF	TGTGCCAGCAGAGACGACACCTACAATGAGCAGTTCTTC
TRBJ1-1	14	.	few	TRBV18	CASSPGFSSTEAFF	TGTGCCAGCTCACCAGGCTTTTCGAGCACTGAAGCTTTCTTT
TRBJ1-2	14	.	.	TRBV2	CASSEAQTRYGYTF	TGTGCCAGCAGTGAAGCACAGACCCGCTATGGCTACACCTTC
TRBJ2-2	14	.	few	TRBV11-1	CASSPFLVAGELFF	TGTGCCAGCAGCCCGTTTTTGGTGGCCGGGGAGCTGTTTTTT